The 9 T cell receptor beta chains below were found in one sample sequenced in a study of T cells in Graves' hyperthyroidism and ophthalmopathy. It was RNA transcripts that yielded the amplified TCR beta CDR3 regions. HTBI primers were employed in a first-round RT-PCR of the TCR CDR3. Using its own MiXCR run on the multiplex PCR reads, TCRdb lists one record per CDR3 protein. This sample yields about 740,000 distinct CDR3 sequences, of which about 14% are seen a single time; roughly 10% belongs to the top ten. The material sequenced was blood. The receptors were sampled from a woman between 18 and 29 years old with Graves' hyperthyroidism.

This clonotype was recorded at least ten times. The rearrangement joins TRBV28 to TRBJ1-5; D is possibly TRBD1 (5 bases). CDR1 MDHEN and CDR2 SYDVKM come from the germline V gene. The CDR3 consists of 15 residues. Trimming left V 3 bases short and J 4 bases short, with 13 bases between. The CDR3 sequence: CASSLLGEGNQPQHF. CDR3 coding DNA: TGTGCCAGCAGTTTGCTGGGGGAAGGGAATCAGCCCCAGCATTTT.

The sample holds a few counts of this clonotype. The V and J genes are TRBV6-2 or TRBV6-3 and TRBJ2-2; possible D gene TRBD1, 6 bases. The CDR3 contains 15 residues. The V and J ends lost 6 bases and 3 bases respectively, with 14 bases between them. The germline CDR1 and CDR2 sequences are MNHEY and SVGEGT. CDR3 nucleotides: TGTGCCAGCAGAAACACAGGGATGGACACCGGGGAGCTGTTTTTT. This codes for CASRNTGMDTGELFF.

This clonotype was found a few times. The rearrangement uses TRBV7-2 and TRBJ2-7; tentatively, D is TRBD1 (6 bases). The germline CDR1 and CDR2 sequences are SGHTA and FQGNSA. V was pared by 4 bases and J by 2 bases, with 15 bases between. This CDR3 spans 15 amino acids. The CDR3 DNA reads as TGTGCCAGCAGCTCTCTGGACAGAAGAACCTACGAGCAGTACTTC. Translating gives CASSSLDRRTYEQYF. The full variable domain, its missing parts supplied by reference TRBV7-2 and TRBJ2-7, is GAGVSQSPSNKVTEKGKDVELRCDPISGHTALYWYRQSLGQGLEFLIYFQGNSAPDKSGLPSDRFSAERTGGSVSTLTIQRTQQEDSAVYLCASSSLDRRTYEQYFGPGTRLTVT.

This clonotype was seen many times. The chain links TRBV20-1 to TRBJ2-5, with 10 bases matching TRBD2. Trimming removed 7 bases from V and 1 base from J; junction bases left unmatched: 3. The CDR3 length is 13 residues. The germline V gene has CDR1 DFQATT and CDR2 SNEGSKA (reference sequence). CDR3 region: CSVLAGGQETQYF. CDR3 nucleotides: TGCAGTGTCTTAGCGGGAGGCCAAGAGACCCAGTACTTC.

Ten or more counts support this clonotype. The rearrangement joins TRBV3-1 to TRBJ2-2, with D unclear. The CDR3 runs 15 residues. The ends were cut back, 0 bases at V and 7 bases at J, with 12 bases in the middle. CDR1 and CDR2 from the germline V gene are LGHDT and YNNKEL (reference sequence). CDR3 bases: TGTGCCAGCAGCCAAGACACACATTTGAGCGGGGAGCTGTTTTTT. Translated: CASSQDTHLSGELFF.

The rearrangement links TRBV7-2 to TRBJ1-3, with D perhaps matching TRBD1 (5 bases). This CDR3 is 16 amino acids long. CDR1 is SGHTA, CDR2 FQGNSA, per germline. V dropped 1 base and J dropped 3 bases, with 13 bases sitting between them. The CDR3 DNA is TGTGCCAGCAGCTTAGGCAGGGTTGGAGGTGGAAACACCATATATTTT. This codes for CASSLGRVGGGNTIYF.

The J gene is TRBJ2-5, the V gene TRBV28, with D hard to call. CDR1 is MDHEN, CDR2 SYDVKM, per germline. The CDR3 is 14 residues long. The germline V and J ends were trimmed by 5 bases and 4 bases, with 14 bases remaining between them. DNA of the CDR3: TGTGCCAGCAGTCCTGATCCCTTCGGAGAGACCCAGTACTTC. This sequence encodes CASSPDPFGETQYF.

This clonotype has a count of ten or more. The V and J genes are TRBV10-3 and TRBJ2-2; D is possibly TRBD1 (6 bases). The CDR3 spans 16 residues. Germline V gene lookup returns CDR1 ENHRY and CDR2 SYGVKD. Trimming cost V 2 bases and J 2 bases, with 12 bases left between them. CDR3 residues: CAISESWGPNTGELFF. CDR3 coding DNA: TGTGCCATCAGTGAGAGTTGGGGGCCCAACACCGGGGAGCTGTTTTTT.

This clonotype was detected a few times. J is TRBJ1-1 and V is TRBV18; 9 nucleotides agree with TRBD1. Per germline, CDR1 KGHSH and CDR2 LQKENI. J lost 3 bases, V lost 6 bases, and 14 bases had no gene match. CDR3 size: 17 residues. CDR3 in amino acids: CASSAIGQGLGDTEAFF. The CDR3 DNA sequence: TGTGCCAGCTCGGCCATTGGACAGGGGCTCGGTGACACTGAAGCTTTCTTT.